The 15 T cell receptor beta chains in this list originate from one sample, sequenced in a study of T cells after yellow fever vaccination. Via MiXCR, TCRdb re-called the 5' RACE reads, giving one row per CDR3 protein. The sample comprises nearly 550,000 distinct CDR3 sequences, roughly 21% of which are singletons, and 14% rests with the top ten. The starting material was PBMCs, obtained 15 days after the yellow fever booster vaccination. The receptors shown here come from a man in his thirties or forties who received the YFV17D yellow fever vaccine.

The table lists this clonotype with a few counts. The CDR3 loop is CSAPQREGYEQYF. The CDR3 region has the DNA TGCAGTGCGCCGCAGCGGGAGGGTTACGAGCAGTACTTC. The chain combines TRBV20-1 with TRBJ2-7; 10 nucleotides line up with TRBD2. Germline V gives CDR1 DFQATT, CDR2 SNEGSKA (reference sequence). Germline trimming cut 6 bases from V and 4 bases from J; bases unmatched to any gene: 6. The CDR3 consists of 13 residues.

This chain links TRBV5-1 with TRBJ2-7, with D tentatively TRBD1 (7 bases). Trimming pared 4 bases from V and 2 bases from J, leaving 19 bases between. The CDR3 runs 16 residues. Germline V CDR1 and CDR2: SGHRS, YFSETQ. The CDR3 region is CASSPLVAGGTYEQYF. CDR3 bases: TGCGCCAGCAGCCCACTTGTCGCAGGGGGGACCTACGAGCAGTACTTC.

The chain links TRBV5-1 to TRBJ2-7, with 7 positions matching TRBD2. The V and J ends lost 0 bases and 7 bases, in that order; junction bases with no gene match: 4. The CDR3 runs to 13 residues. The V gene's germline CDR1 is SGHRS and CDR2 YFSETQ. As DNA, the CDR3 is TGCGCCAGCAGCTTGGGTCCTAGCGGTGAGCAGTACTTC. As protein: CASSLGPSGEQYF.

This rearrangement joins TRBV4-3 to TRBJ1-5, with TRBD1 as a possible D gene (6 bases). V lost 8 bases and J 10 bases, leaving 21 bases between the germline ends. Germline-derived CDR1 and CDR2 are LGHNA and YSLEER. The CDR3 loop spans 14 amino acids. CDR3 amino acids: CASSEETGLVPQHF. DNA of the CDR3: TGCGCCAGCTCGGAAGAGACAGGCCTTGTTCCCCAGCATTTT.

The chain carries TRBV5-1 and TRBJ1-5; D call uncertain. V was pared by 2 bases and J by 9 bases, with 15 bases between. This CDR3 is built from 14 residues. Germline V gene lookup returns CDR1 SGHRS and CDR2 YFSETQ. CDR3 DNA: TGCGCCAGCAGCTTCGGAGAGCCCAGGTCGCCCCAGCATTTT. It translates to CASSFGEPRSPQHF.

This clonotype showed up just a few times. V usage is TRBV27 and J usage is TRBJ1-1; D may be TRBD1 (5 bases). Germline loops: CDR1 MNHEY, CDR2 SMNVEV (reference sequence). CDR3 length: 15 residues. Trimming stripped 5 bases from V and 4 bases from J, with 17 bases between. The CDR3 coding sequence is TGTGCCAGCAGTCCTCCACAGGTGATGGGCACTGAAGCTTTCTTT. Encoded protein: CASSPPQVMGTEAFF.

The chain couples TRBV7-6 to TRBJ2-3; D gene ambiguous. V shed 5 bases and J shed 0 bases, with 18 bases lying between them. This CDR3 spans 17 amino acids. Germline CDR1 SGHVS, CDR2 FNYEAQ. The CDR3 DNA follows: TGTGCCAGCAGCGATTACCCAGGAACCTCTAGCACAGATACGCAGTATTTT. Amino acids: CASSDYPGTSSTDTQYF.

This sequence joins TRBV20-1 and TRBJ2-4; possible D gene TRBD1, 6 bases. The CDR3 loop spans 16 amino acids. Germline CDR1 reads DFQATT; CDR2 reads SNEGSKA (reference sequence). The V and J ends lost 5 bases and 2 bases respectively, with 19 bases between them. The CDR3 loop is CSAGGRAGETKNIQYF. The CDR3 coding sequence is TGCAGTGCTGGAGGCAGGGCAGGGGAAACCAAAAACATTCAGTACTTC.

CDR3 nucleotides: TGCAGTGCTAGATCCCTAAGACTAGCTCGGGACGAGCAGTACTTC. Protein: CSARSLRLARDEQYF. The chain combines TRBV20-1 with TRBJ2-7; TRBD2 aligns across 7 bases. CDR3 length: 15 amino acids. The V gene end was trimmed by 2 bases and the J gene end by 5 bases; junction bases not matched to a gene: 12. Per the germline V gene, CDR1 is DFQATT and CDR2 is SNEGSKA (reference sequence).

The chain carries TRBV7-9 and TRBJ1-5; D uncertain. Germline CDR1 and CDR2: SEHNR and FQNEAQ (reference sequence). The ends were cut back, 1 base at V and 4 bases at J, with 8 bases in the middle. This CDR3 contains 14 residues. The CDR3 DNA is TGTGCCAGCAGCTTAGGGGCGCCGAATCAGCCCCAGCATTTT. Translated: CASSLGAPNQPQHF.

In its sample, this clonotype was seen a few times. This chain connects TRBV7-2 to TRBJ2-7; no definite D call. From germline, CDR1 is SGHTA and CDR2 FQGNSA. Trimming left V 1 base short and J 3 bases short, with 7 bases between. The CDR3 covers 13 residues. The DNA of the CDR3 is TGTGCCAGCAGCTTAGGGGTAGGCTACGAGCAGTACTTC. Amino acid sequence: CASSLGVGYEQYF.

This clonotype has more than one count but fewer than ten. The chain joins TRBV4-3 to TRBJ2-7; 8 nucleotides match TRBD1. CDR3 length equals 15 residues. Trimming at V came to 1 base and at J to 3 bases, leaving 5 bases not matched to a gene. CDR1 is LGHNA, CDR2 YSLEER, per germline. The DNA of the CDR3 is TGCGCCAGCAGCCAAGGGTACAGGGGGGTCTACGAGCAGTACTTC. Translation gives CASSQGYRGVYEQYF.

The J gene is TRBJ1-1, the V gene TRBV5-6; a weak D match, TRBD1 (5 bases). This CDR3 is 12 amino acids long. V was trimmed by 6 bases and J by 1 base, leaving 7 bases between them. The V gene's germline CDR1 is SGHDT and CDR2 YYEEEE. In DNA form, the CDR3 reads TGTGCCAGCACACAGGAGAACACTGAAGCTTTCTTT. This translates into CASTQENTEAFF.

This clonotype was seen a few times. The genes are TRBV9 and TRBJ2-2, with unresolved D. CDR3 length: 13 residues. V lost 4 bases, J lost 6 bases, and 10 bases lay in between. Germline V gene lookup returns CDR1 SGDLS and CDR2 YYNGEE. CDR3 in amino acids: CASSQASAGELFF. CDR3 sequence (DNA): TGTGCCAGCAGCCAAGCGTCAGCCGGGGAGCTGTTTTTT.

The gene calls are TRBV18 and TRBJ2-2; the match to TRBD1 covers 7 bases. The germline V gene encodes CDR1 KGHSH and CDR2 LQKENI. The CDR3 contains 15 residues. Germline trimming cut 5 bases from V and 0 bases from J; bases unmatched to any gene: 3. The CDR3 region has the DNA TGTGCCAGCTCAACCGGGACAGCGAACACCGGGGAGCTGTTTTTT. Translated, it gives CASSTGTANTGELFF.